This entry lists 31 T cell receptor beta chains sequenced from one sample in a study of identical twins. TCRdb processed the 5' RACE reads anew with MiXCR; each CDR3 protein has one entry. The sample shows approximately 260,000 distinct CDR3 sequences, around 15% of them seen only once. Sequencing was carried out using memory (CD45RO+) T cells sorted from blood. Source of these receptors: a woman between 18 and 30 years old in good health.

The chain carries TRBV29-1 and TRBJ2-6; tentatively, D is TRBD1 (6 bases). This CDR3 contains 15 residues. V lost 6 bases, J lost 4 bases, and 16 bases lay in between. Germline lookup yields CDR1 SQVTM and CDR2 ANQGSEA. CDR3 loop: CSVDVTGTGANVLTF. CDR3 in DNA: TGCAGCGTCGACGTAACAGGGACCGGGGCCAACGTCCTGACTTTC. Based on the CDR3 plus reference TRBV29-1 and TRBJ2-6, the full variable domain is SAVISQKPSRDICQRGTSLTIQCQVDSQVTMMFWYRQQPGQSLTLIATANQGSEATYESGFVIDKFPISRPNLTFSTLTVSNMSPEDSSIYLCSVDVTGTGANVLTFGAGSRLTVL.

The chain employs TRBV18 and TRBJ1-6; 7 bases match TRBD1. The length of the CDR3 is 15 residues. The germline CDR1 and CDR2 sequences are KGHSH and LQKENI. V dropped 6 bases and J dropped 6; count of bases not matched to a gene: 8. The CDR3 is CASSPDRVPNSPLHF. The CDR3 nucleotides read TGTGCCAGCTCTCCAGACAGGGTCCCTAATTCACCCCTCCACTTT.

This clonotype has at least ten counts. The chain couples TRBV5-1 to TRBJ1-6; possible D gene TRBD1, 6 bases. Trimming left V 0 bases short and J 8 bases short, with 9 bases between. This CDR3 has 14 residues. CDR1 and CDR2 from the germline V gene are SGHRS and YFSETQ. In DNA form, the CDR3 reads TGCGCCAGCAGCTTGGGACAGGTATATTCACCCCTCCACTTT. Its protein product is CASSLGQVYSPLHF. The full variable domain, in which reference TRBV5-1 and TRBJ1-6 provide the parts outside the CDR3, is KAGVTQTPRYLIKTRGQQVTLSCSPISGHRSVSWYQQTPGQGLQFLFEYFSETQRNKGNFPGRFSGRQFSNSRSEMNVSTLELGDSALYLCASSLGQVYSPLHFGNGTRLTVT.

This clonotype was counted many times. This chain's CDR3 is CASSWGRLGESPLHF. CDR3 DNA sequence: TGTGCCAGCAGTTGGGGTCGTTTGGGGGAATCACCCCTCCACTTT. This chain joins TRBV12-3 or TRBV12-4 and TRBJ1-6, with D maybe TRBD1 (5 bases). Trimming stripped 4 bases from V and 10 bases from J, with 17 bases between. This CDR3 region has 15 residues.

The chain employs TRBV19 and TRBJ1-5; TRBD1 might be the D (6 bases). The V gene lost 7 bases and the J gene lost 1 base, with 11 bases spanning the gap. The CDR3 covers 14 residues. Germline V gives CDR1 LNHDA, CDR2 SQIVND (reference sequence). The chain's CDR3 is CASNRGLSNQPQHF. Written as DNA, the CDR3 is TGTGCCAGTAATAGGGGGTTAAGCAATCAGCCCCAGCATTTT.

On this clonotype: A much larger clonotype is one base distant, so this may be a read error. The chain uses TRBV6-1 and TRBJ2-3; D gene uncertain. Looked up from germline, CDR1 is MNHNS and CDR2 is SASEGT. V was pared by 6 bases and J by 4 bases, with 26 bases between. The CDR3 is made up of 18 amino acids. CDR3 DNA: TGTGCCAGCAGCCGAAGATACCCGGGCCACTCAAGCGCAGATACGCAGTATTTT. Protein: CASSRRYPGHSSADTQYF.

This clonotype was detected a few times. The V gene is TRBV29-1, the J gene TRBJ2-5; TRBD2 matches at 11 bases. CDR3 length: 13 amino acids. Per germline, CDR1 SQVTM and CDR2 ANQGSEA. With V trimmed by 4 bases and J by 6 bases, 4 bases remained unmatched. Here the CDR3 reads CSVGSGGVKTQYF. For the CDR3, the DNA is TGCAGCGTTGGTAGCGGGGGGGTAAAGACCCAGTACTTC.

This clonotype came up a few times. The chain combines TRBV3-1 with TRBJ2-7; TRBD1 matches at 8 bases. The V gene's germline CDR1 is LGHDT and CDR2 YNNKEL (reference sequence). V shed 4 bases, J shed 6 bases, and the junction held 5 bases outside the gene matches. This CDR3 has 13 amino acids. The CDR3 region is CASSRRTGPEQYF. The CDR3 DNA reads TGTGCCAGCAGCCGGAGGACAGGGCCCGAGCAGTACTTC.

This clonotype was seen many times. V gene TRBV20-1 combines with J gene TRBJ1-1; no firm D call. The CDR3 spans 13 residues. Germline lookup yields CDR1 DFQATT and CDR2 SNEGSKA (reference sequence). The ends were cut back, 7 bases at V and 5 bases at J, with 17 bases in the middle. CDR3 sequence reads: CSVAGGMGTEAFF. CDR3 nucleotides: TGCAGTGTCGCCGGAGGGATGGGTACTGAAGCTTTCTTT.

V and J are TRBV7-8 and TRBJ1-1; the match to TRBD1 covers 8 bases. V lost 4 bases, J lost 4 bases, and 2 bases stayed unmatched. The V gene's germline CDR1 is SGHVS and CDR2 FQNEAQ. The CDR3 totals 13 residues. The CDR3 sequence: CASSWDRTTEAFF. The CDR3 region has the DNA TGTGCCAGCAGCTGGGACAGGACCACTGAAGCTTTCTTT.

The V call is TRBV11-3, the J call TRBJ2-1; 7 bases match TRBD1. Germline V gene lookup returns CDR1 SGHNT and CDR2 YENEEA. There are 18 residues in the CDR3. The junction had 20 bases not matched to a gene; V was cut back by 5 bases and J by 7 bases. The CDR3 bases are TGTGCCAGCAGCATAGGACTCTTCTTTACAGGGGTAACAAATGAGCAGTTCTTC. The encoded protein is CASSIGLFFTGVTNEQFF.

V gene TRBV20-1 combines with J gene TRBJ2-3; 9 bases are shared with TRBD2. Germline values: CDR1 DFQATT, CDR2 SNEGSKA (reference sequence). Losses at the gene ends were 0 bases for V and 3 bases for J; bases not matched to a gene: 7. This CDR3 comprises 16 residues. The CDR3 DNA reads TGCAGTGCTAGAGATCAGAGGCTAGCGGGAACAGATACGCAGTATTTT. The encoded protein is CSARDQRLAGTDTQYF.

V and J are TRBV6-5 and TRBJ1-1; 7 bases are a match to TRBD1. The germline V gene has CDR1 MNHEY and CDR2 SVGAGI. The CDR3 covers 14 residues. V shed 2 bases, J shed 2 bases, and the junction held 2 bases outside the gene matches. The CDR3 spells CASSYGTVNTEAFF. As DNA, the CDR3 is TGTGCCAGCAGTTACGGGACAGTTAACACTGAAGCTTTCTTT.

This clonotype occurred a few times. The chain links TRBV20-1 to TRBJ1-6, with D perhaps TRBD1 (6 bases). The germline CDR1 and CDR2 sequences are DFQATT and SNEGSKA (reference sequence). The CDR3 is 15 amino acids. V lost 6 bases to trimming and J lost 4 bases, with 16 bases between them. The CDR3 loop is CSAAQGGAYNSPLHF. DNA for the CDR3: TGCAGTGCCGCACAGGGAGGCGCATATAATTCACCCCTCCACTTT.

This clonotype was found a few times. This chain connects TRBV7-9 to TRBJ2-1; D not certain. Germline V gene lookup returns CDR1 SEHNR and CDR2 FQNEAQ (reference sequence). The V and J ends lost 3 bases and 0 bases respectively, with 6 bases between them. The CDR3 runs to 14 residues. The CDR3 DNA sequence: TGTGCCAGCAGCTTTTCAGTCTCCTACAATGAGCAGTTCTTC. As protein: CASSFSVSYNEQFF.

This clonotype has at least ten counts. The chain couples TRBV12-3 or TRBV12-4 to TRBJ2-5; TRBD2 matches 9 bases. The length of the CDR3 is 15 residues. The J segment lost 5 bases and the V segment lost 4 bases, leaving 8 bases of the junction unmatched. CDR3 protein: CASSYISGGYETQYF. The CDR3 nucleotides read TGTGCCAGCAGTTATATTAGCGGGGGATATGAGACCCAGTACTTC.

The chain recombines TRBV5-6 with TRBJ2-5; no firm D call. Germline-derived CDR1 and CDR2 are SGHDT and YYEEEE. The V gene lost 4 bases and the J gene lost 0 bases, with 16 bases spanning the gap. The CDR3 length is 16 residues. CDR3 protein: CASSLLGIEDQETQYF. The DNA for the CDR3 is TGTGCCAGCAGCCTCCTGGGGATTGAGGACCAAGAGACCCAGTACTTC.

This clonotype has more than one count but fewer than ten. The chain couples TRBV5-5 to TRBJ2-7; 7 positions match TRBD1. V lost 0 bases and J lost 3; bases outside the gene matches: 9. Germline CDR1 and CDR2: SGHKS and YYEKEE (reference sequence). This CDR3 is 16 amino acids long. The CDR3 sequence: CASSLDPDRAYYEQYF. The CDR3 bases are TGTGCCAGCAGCTTGGATCCCGACAGGGCGTACTACGAGCAGTACTTC.

The table lists this clonotype with a few counts. The rearrangement joins TRBV29-1 to TRBJ2-7; 8 positions agree with TRBD1. Per germline, CDR1 SQVTM and CDR2 ANQGSEA. V lost 7 bases and J lost 6; bases outside the gene matches: 14. This CDR3 comprises 14 residues. CDR3 nucleotide sequence: TGCAGCGCCTCCGCCGGGACAGGCTATGGCGAGCAGTACTTC. It yields the protein CSASAGTGYGEQYF.

DNA of the CDR3: TGTGCCAGCAGCTCCCTAGCGGGCTCTATTTACAATGAGCAGTTCTTC. It encodes CASSSLAGSIYNEQFF. J is TRBJ2-1 and V is TRBV11-2; 8 bases align to TRBD2. Germline CDR1 reads SGHAT; CDR2 reads FQNNGV. The CDR3 contains 16 residues. V dropped 4 bases and J dropped 4; count of bases not matched to a gene: 9.

The CDR3 loop reads CASSHRNFYEQYF. In DNA, the CDR3 is TGTGCCAGCAGCCACAGAAACTTCTACGAGCAGTACTTC. V and J are TRBV3-1 and TRBJ2-7; D ambiguous. CDR1 is LGHDT and CDR2 is YNNKEL in the germline V gene (reference sequence). Trimming shortened V by 3 bases and J by 3 bases, and 9 bases separated the two germline ends. The CDR3 length is 13 residues.

The chain uses TRBV9 and TRBJ2-1; TRBD2 aligns across 7 bases. This CDR3 contains 17 residues. V trimming: 0 bases; J trimming: 7 bases; junction bases outside the gene matches: 13. Looked up from germline, CDR1 is SGDLS and CDR2 is YYNGEE. The CDR3 is CASSVGEGKGFWNEQFF. CDR3 nucleotide sequence: TGTGCCAGCAGCGTAGGGGAGGGAAAGGGGTTTTGGAATGAGCAGTTCTTC.

The sample holds a few counts of this clonotype. V is TRBV11-3 and J is TRBJ1-1; TRBD1 matches 9 bases. This CDR3 comprises 16 residues. Germline CDR1 SGHNT, CDR2 YENEEA. V was pared by 5 bases and J by 4 bases, with 11 bases of the junction left unmatched. The DNA for the CDR3 is TGTGCCAGCAGCCGTAGTTGGGACAGGGAGTTCACTGAAGCTTTCTTT. It specifies CASSRSWDREFTEAFF.

The genes are TRBV6-1 and TRBJ1-4; D gene ambiguous. The CDR3 contains 12 residues. Trimming took 3 bases from V and 5 from J, leaving 4 bases between them. Germline CDR1 reads MNHNS; CDR2 reads SASEGT. CDR3 in DNA: TGTGCCAGCAGTGACATGAATGAAAAACTGTTTTTT. Translation gives CASSDMNEKLFF.

The chain recombines TRBV3-1 with TRBJ1-2; D possibly corresponds to TRBD1 (5 bases). The CDR3 contains 15 residues. V lost 4 bases and J lost 3, with 15 bases in between. Germline V gene data show CDR1 as LGHDT and CDR2 as YNNKEL (reference sequence). The CDR3 DNA follows: TGTGCCAGCAGCCTCGCAGGGTCCTATTACTATGGCTACACCTTC. It specifies CASSLAGSYYYGYTF.

This clonotype showed up just a few times. This chain connects TRBV5-1 to TRBJ1-2, with D perhaps TRBD1 (5 bases). This CDR3 has 14 residues. Germline loops: CDR1 SGHRS, CDR2 YFSETQ. V lost 4 bases and J 4 bases, leaving 14 bases between the germline ends. CDR3 residues: CASSAQGESYGYTF. The DNA of the CDR3 is TGCGCCAGCAGCGCCCAGGGAGAGAGCTATGGCTACACCTTC.

This clonotype was counted ten times or more. The CDR3 region is CSARDLVSRAGGLREQFF. Written as DNA, the CDR3 is TGCAGTGCTAGAGATTTGGTTTCGAGGGCGGGGGGTCTTCGTGAGCAGTTCTTC. V usage is TRBV20-1 and J usage is TRBJ2-1; 8 bases are shared with TRBD2. The CDR3 sequence is 18 residues long. In germline, CDR1 is DFQATT, CDR2 SNEGSKA (reference sequence). Trimming removed 0 bases from V and 9 bases from J; junction bases left unmatched: 19.

The genes are TRBV25-1 and TRBJ2-1; TRBD2 matches at 8 bases. CDR1 is MGHDK, CDR2 SYGVNS, per germline. The V and J ends lost 7 bases and 9 bases, in that order; junction bases with no gene match: 11. The CDR3 contains 14 residues. The CDR3 sequence is CASIWSGGPGEQFF. The CDR3 DNA reads as TGTGCCAGCATTTGGTCGGGAGGGCCGGGTGAGCAGTTCTTC.

This rearrangement joins TRBV6-2 or TRBV6-3 to TRBJ2-5; a weak D match, TRBD2 (5 bases). Germline V lookup: CDR1 MNHEY, CDR2 SVGEGT. The CDR3 is 20 amino acids. The V and J ends lost 0 bases and 3 bases respectively, with 26 bases between them. DNA of the CDR3: TGTGCCAGCAGTTACTCCGCCAGCTGGGCGTTGGGTAGCGTCAAAGAGACCCAGTACTTC. It specifies CASSYSASWALGSVKETQYF.

This clonotype was seen a few times. J is TRBJ2-3 and V is TRBV7-8; D remains ambiguous. Germline V gene lookup returns CDR1 SGHVS and CDR2 FQNEAQ. Trimming cost V 5 bases and J 1 base, with 13 bases left between them. The CDR3 contains 15 residues. The CDR3 DNA is TGTGCCAGCAGCATCCCCCGGTTTGGCACAGATACGCAGTATTTT. Residues: CASSIPRFGTDTQYF. Supplemented by reference TRBV7-8 and TRBJ2-3, the full variable domain reads GAGVSQSPRYKVAKRGQDVALRCDPISGHVSLFWYQQALGQGPEFLTYFQNEAQLDKSGLPSDRFFAERPEGSVSTLKIQRTQQEDSAVYLCASSIPRFGTDTQYFGPGTRLTVL.

The V call is TRBV20-1, the J call TRBJ2-7; 7 bases map to TRBD1. The V and J ends lost 6 bases and 6 bases, in that order; junction bases with no gene match: 8. Germline CDR1 and CDR2: DFQATT and SNEGSKA (reference sequence). There are 12 residues in the CDR3. The CDR3 region is CSAPGQSTEQYF. CDR3 DNA: TGCAGTGCCCCGGGACAGTCGACCGAGCAGTACTTC.